The sequence of this T cell receptor beta chain was determined in a study of prognosis after radiotherapy for stage I lung cancer. By two-round multiplex PCR, the TCR beta CDR3 was amplified from genomic DNA. Individual primers that were specific to each TRBV and TRBJ gene served in first-round PCR. A single record per CDR3 protein comes from TCRdb applying MiXCR to the multiplex PCR reads. This table holds fewer than 40,000 distinct CDR3 sequences, roughly a third found once. In germline, CDR1 is SGHRS, CDR2 YFSETQ. CDR3 size: 15 residues. V shed 0 bases and J 7 bases; nucleotides not matched to a gene: 7.

This chain connects TRBV5-1 to TRBJ2-7, with 10 bases lining up with TRBD2. The sequence was collected from a donor aged 50 or older with non-small cell lung cancer. Sequenced material: PBMCs, taken before or after stereotactic body radiation therapy (not recorded which). CDR3 nucleotides: TGCGCCAGCAGCTTGGTTCTAGCGGGGGCTCGGGAGCAGTACTTC. Encoded protein: CASSLVLAGAREQYF.